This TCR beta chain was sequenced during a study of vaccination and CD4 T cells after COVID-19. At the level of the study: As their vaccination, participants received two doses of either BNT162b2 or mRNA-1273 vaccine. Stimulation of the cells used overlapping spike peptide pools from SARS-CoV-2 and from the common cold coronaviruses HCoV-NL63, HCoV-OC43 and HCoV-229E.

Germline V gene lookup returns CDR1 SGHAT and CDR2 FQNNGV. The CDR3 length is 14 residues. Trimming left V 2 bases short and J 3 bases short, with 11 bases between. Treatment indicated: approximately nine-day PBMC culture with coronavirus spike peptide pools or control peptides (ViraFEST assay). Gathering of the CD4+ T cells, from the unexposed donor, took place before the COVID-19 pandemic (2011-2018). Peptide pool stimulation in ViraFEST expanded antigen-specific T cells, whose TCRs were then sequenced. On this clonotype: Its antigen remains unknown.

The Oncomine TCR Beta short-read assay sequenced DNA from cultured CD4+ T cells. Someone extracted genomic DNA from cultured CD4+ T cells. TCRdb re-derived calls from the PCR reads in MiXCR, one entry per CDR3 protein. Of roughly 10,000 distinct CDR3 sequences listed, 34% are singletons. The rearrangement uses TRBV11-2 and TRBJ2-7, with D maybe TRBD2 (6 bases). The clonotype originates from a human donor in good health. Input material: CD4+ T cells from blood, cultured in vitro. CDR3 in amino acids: CASSLSGGNYEQYF. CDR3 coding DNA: TGTGCCAGCAGCTTATCCGGCGGGAACTACGAGCAGTACTTC.